These 21 T cell receptor beta chains came from one sample sequenced in a study of cytomegalovirus exposure and HLA in healthy donors. Primers: 60 Vbeta forward and 13 Jbeta reverse. Sequencing was performed with immunoSEQ multiplex PCR; in TCRdb, only in-frame clones are kept and a portion is missing. The sample includes some 140,000 clones, about 78% of them seen just once. Material for sequencing was PBMCs. These receptor sequences come from a man aged 45-65 years in good health and CMV-seronegative.

The chain recombines TRBV7-9 with TRBJ1-2, with 9 bases identical to TRBD1. CDR1 SEHNR and CDR2 FQNEAQ come from the germline V gene (reference sequence). The CDR3 sequence is 15 residues long. V gave up 5 bases and J gave up 0 bases; unmatched junction bases: 4. CDR3 residues: CASSLGQGANYGYTF. In DNA, the CDR3 is TGTGCCAGCAGCCTGGGACAGGGAGCTAACTATGGCTACACCTTC.

The rearrangement links TRBV7-8 to TRBJ2-7; a possible D gene is TRBD2 (6 bases). Trimming stripped 4 bases from V and 4 bases from J, with 17 bases between. Germline CDR1 is SGHVS and CDR2 is FQNEAQ. CDR3 size: 15 residues. CDR3 loop: CASSSRSGTRYEQYF. For the CDR3, the DNA is TGTGCCAGCAGCTCGCGTTCCGGGACTCGATACGAGCAGTACTTC.

The genes are TRBV2 and TRBJ2-1, with TRBD2 identical over 11 bases. Germline V gives CDR1 SNHLY, CDR2 FYNNEI. The CDR3 contains 17 residues. The trim removed 3 bases at V and 1 base at J, leaving 5 bases unmatched. The CDR3 DNA reads TGTGCCAGCAGTGACCGACTAGCGGGAAGGTCCTACAATGAGCAGTTCTTC. Its protein product is CASSDRLAGRSYNEQFF.

This rearrangement joins TRBV5-5 to TRBJ1-5; TRBD1 might be the D (6 bases). The germline V and J ends were trimmed by 0 bases and 3 bases, with 13 bases remaining between them. The CDR3 is made up of 16 amino acids. The germline V gene has CDR1 SGHKS and CDR2 YYEKEE (reference sequence). CDR3 region: CASSLGGGQFNQPQHF. The DNA for the CDR3 is TGTGCCAGCAGCTTGGGGGGCGGACAGTTCAATCAGCCCCAGCATTTT.

This clone was detected many times. V usage is TRBV28 and J usage is TRBJ1-4; D may be TRBD1 (6 bases). Germline CDR1 and CDR2: MDHEN and SYDVKM. This CDR3 contains 15 residues. V shed 5 bases and J shed 7 bases, with 17 bases lying between them. The DNA for the CDR3 is TGTGCCAGCAGTAAGGGGGTTGCGGGTGGTGAAAAACTGTTTTTT. Encoded protein: CASSKGVAGGEKLFF.

This rearrangement joins TRBV7-9 to TRBJ1-1, with 9 bases lining up with TRBD1. This CDR3 spans 15 amino acids. Trimming removed 5 bases from V and 7 bases from J; junction bases left unmatched: 11. CDR1 and CDR2 (germline): SEHNR, FQNEAQ (reference sequence). CDR3 region: CASSARQGGRGEAFF. CDR3 coding DNA: TGTGCCAGCAGCGCTCGACAGGGGGGACGCGGTGAAGCTTTCTTT.

This chain links TRBV6-1 with TRBJ2-1; D might be TRBD2 (6 bases). Germline values: CDR1 MNHNS, CDR2 SASEGT. The CDR3 contains 14 residues. Trimming stripped 3 bases from V and 6 bases from J, with 12 bases between. The CDR3 loop is CASSDRDLTNEQFF. The CDR3 DNA reads as TGTGCCAGCAGTGACCGGGACTTAACCAATGAGCAGTTCTTC.

The chain couples TRBV27 to TRBJ2-7; a possible D gene is TRBD2 (5 bases). The germline V gene encodes CDR1 MNHEY and CDR2 SMNVEV (reference sequence). This CDR3 spans 16 amino acids. Trimming removed 3 bases from V and 1 base from J, with 16 bases in between. The CDR3 loop reads CASSFGGGAGSYEQYF. CDR3 nucleotides: TGTGCCAGCAGTTTTGGAGGCGGCGCCGGTTCCTACGAGCAGTACTTC.

The J gene is TRBJ2-7, the V gene TRBV28, with TRBD1 as a possible D gene (8 bases). Germline CDR1 and CDR2: MDHEN and SYDVKM. V was trimmed by 5 bases and J by 5 bases, leaving 22 bases between them. The CDR3 runs 16 residues. The CDR3, as DNA: TGTGCCAGCAGTCGACCGAGCGGGGCAGGGGGCGACGAGCAGTACTTC. It encodes CASSRPSGAGGDEQYF.

This clone has just a few counts. The rearrangement links TRBV30 to TRBJ1-5; tentative D call: TRBD1 (6 bases). V dropped 0 bases and J dropped 4 bases, with 10 bases sitting between them. CDR1 is GTSNPN, CDR2 SVGIG, per germline (reference sequence). The length of the CDR3 is 14 residues. CDR3 protein: CAWSVQGRNQPQHF. The CDR3, as DNA: TGTGCCTGGAGTGTACAGGGACGTAATCAGCCCCAGCATTTT.

This clone was counted only a few times. This chain connects TRBV2 to TRBJ2-2; D is undetermined. Per the germline V gene, CDR1 is SNHLY and CDR2 is FYNNEI. This CDR3 contains 16 residues. Trimming shortened V by 1 base and J by 0 bases, and 9 bases separated the two germline ends. CDR3 sequence reads: CASSEVSSTNTGELFF. In DNA, the CDR3 is TGTGCCAGCAGTGAAGTTAGCAGTACGAACACCGGGGAGCTGTTTTTT.

The chain combines TRBV9 with TRBJ2-2, with TRBD1 identical over 9 bases. This CDR3 region has 15 residues. Germline V gene sequence: CDR1 SGDLS, CDR2 YYNGEE. The trim removed 3 bases at V and 3 bases at J, leaving 3 bases unmatched. The DNA for the CDR3 is TGTGCCAGCAGCGCGGGACAGGGTCACACCGGGGAGCTGTTTTTT. This translates into CASSAGQGHTGELFF.

This clone has a handful of counts. The DNA for the CDR3 is TGTGCCAGCAGCCGGTTTAATCAGCCCCAGCATTTT. Translating gives CASSRFNQPQHF. V is TRBV7-8 and J is TRBJ1-5; D is unresolved. Germline CDR1 is SGHVS and CDR2 is FQNEAQ. This CDR3 region has 12 residues. V lost 5 bases to trimming and J lost 4 bases, with 6 bases between them.

This clone showed up just a few times. The chain links TRBV9 to TRBJ2-2; D might be TRBD2 (6 bases). The CDR3 consists of 13 residues. Deletions cut 1 base from V and 6 bases from J, with 7 bases between. Germline CDR1 is SGDLS and CDR2 is YYNGEE. The CDR3 sequence: CASSVSGAGELFF. The CDR3 DNA follows: TGTGCCAGCAGCGTATCGGGGGCCGGGGAGCTGTTTTTT.

V gene TRBV6-1 combines with J gene TRBJ1-5; D gene ambiguous. In germline, CDR1 is MNHNS, CDR2 SASEGT. Trimming took 2 bases from V and 0 from J, leaving 8 bases between them. CDR3 size: 15 residues. DNA of the CDR3: TGTGCCAGCAGTGAAACTGGTTTTAGCAATCAGCCCCAGCATTTT. Residues: CASSETGFSNQPQHF.

This rearrangement joins TRBV11-3 to TRBJ2-5, with TRBD2 matching over 14 bases. Germline CDR1 SGHNT, CDR2 YENEEA. The CDR3 has 15 residues. Losses at the gene ends were 5 bases for V and 5 bases for J; bases not matched to a gene: 4. CDR3 sequence reads: CASSAGLAGVETQYF. Written as DNA, the CDR3 is TGTGCCAGCAGCGCGGGACTAGCGGGAGTGGAGACCCAGTACTTC.

The chain recombines TRBV30 with TRBJ1-1; TRBD1 might be the D (5 bases). Germline lookup yields CDR1 GTSNPN and CDR2 SVGIG (reference sequence). Deletions cut 3 bases from V and 0 bases from J, with 14 bases between. CDR3 length equals 15 residues. CDR3 protein: CAWRGLKNLNTEAFF. The CDR3 DNA follows: TGTGCCTGGAGGGGGCTGAAGAACCTGAACACTGAAGCTTTCTTT. Full variable domain (missing parts from reference TRBV30 and TRBJ1-1): SQTIHQWPATLVQPVGSPLSLECTVEGTSNPNLYWYRQAAGRGLQLLFYSVGIGQISSEVPQNLSASRPQDRQFILSSKKLLLSDSGFYLCAWRGLKNLNTEAFFGQGTRLTVV.

The V call is TRBV2, the J call TRBJ2-3; 10 bases map to TRBD1. Looked up from germline, CDR1 is SNHLY and CDR2 is FYNNEI. V lost 4 bases and J lost 2; bases outside the gene matches: 0. This CDR3 is built from 14 residues. The CDR3: CASSGQGATDTQYF. DNA for the CDR3: TGTGCCAGCAGTGGACAGGGGGCCACAGATACGCAGTATTTT.

The chain combines TRBV28 with TRBJ2-3, with 11 bases aligning to TRBD2. V dropped 8 bases and J dropped 5; count of bases not matched to a gene: 12. CDR1 and CDR2 from the germline V gene are MDHEN and SYDVKM. The CDR3 is made up of 16 amino acids. As DNA, the CDR3 is TGTGCCAGCCGTACTGCCGGGACTAGCGGAAAAGATACGCAGTATTTT. Its protein is CASRTAGTSGKDTQYF.

V gene TRBV28 combines with J gene TRBJ2-1, with 10 bases aligning to TRBD2. The CDR3 loop spans 15 amino acids. The junction had 5 bases not matched to a gene; V was cut back by 5 bases and J by 4 bases. The germline gives CDR1 MDHEN, CDR2 SYDVKM. CDR3 residues: CASSRAGGRYNEQFF. CDR3 DNA: TGTGCCAGCAGTCGAGCGGGAGGGCGGTACAATGAGCAGTTCTTC.

The CDR3 coding sequence is TGTGCCAGCAGCTCAACTAGCGGGAGAGGGGGGACGCAGTATTTT. Its translation is CASSSTSGRGGTQYF. The rearrangement uses TRBV7-2 and TRBJ2-3; 11 positions match TRBD2. Germline V gene data show CDR1 as SGHTA and CDR2 as FQGNSA. The V segment lost 4 bases and the J segment 9 bases; nucleotides outside the gene matches: 9. The CDR3 contains 15 residues.